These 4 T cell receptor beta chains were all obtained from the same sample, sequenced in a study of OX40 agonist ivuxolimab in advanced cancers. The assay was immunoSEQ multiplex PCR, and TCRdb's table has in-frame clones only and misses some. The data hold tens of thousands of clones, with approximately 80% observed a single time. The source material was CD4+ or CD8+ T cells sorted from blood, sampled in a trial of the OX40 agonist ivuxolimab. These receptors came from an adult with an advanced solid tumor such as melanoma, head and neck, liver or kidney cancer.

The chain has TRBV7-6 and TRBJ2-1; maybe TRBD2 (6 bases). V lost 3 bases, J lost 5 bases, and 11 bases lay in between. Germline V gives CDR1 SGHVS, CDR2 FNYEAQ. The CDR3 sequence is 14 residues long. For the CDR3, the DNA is TGTGCCAGCAGCTTTAGCGGCCAGAACAATGAGCAGTTCTTC. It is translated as CASSFSGQNNEQFF.

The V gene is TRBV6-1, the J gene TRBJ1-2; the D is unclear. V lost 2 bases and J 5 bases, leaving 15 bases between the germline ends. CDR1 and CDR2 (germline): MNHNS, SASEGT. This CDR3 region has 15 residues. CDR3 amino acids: CASSEMNGLSYGYTF. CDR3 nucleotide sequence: TGTGCCAGCAGTGAAATGAATGGCTTGTCATATGGCTACACCTTC.

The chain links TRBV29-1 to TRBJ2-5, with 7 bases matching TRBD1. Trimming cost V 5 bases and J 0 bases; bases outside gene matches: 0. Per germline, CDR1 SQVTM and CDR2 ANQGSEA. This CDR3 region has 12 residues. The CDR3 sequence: CSVQGDQETQYF. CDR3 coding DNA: TGCAGCGTTCAGGGGGACCAAGAGACCCAGTACTTC.

CDR3 sequence: CASSIDLPPGNEQFF. CDR3 coding DNA: TGTGCCAGTAGTATAGATCTCCCTCCCGGCAATGAGCAGTTCTTC. The chain links TRBV19 to TRBJ2-1; no reliable D call. Germline V gives CDR1 LNHDA, CDR2 SQIVND (reference sequence). V lost 0 bases, J lost 6 bases, and 12 bases lay in between. The CDR3 consists of 15 residues.